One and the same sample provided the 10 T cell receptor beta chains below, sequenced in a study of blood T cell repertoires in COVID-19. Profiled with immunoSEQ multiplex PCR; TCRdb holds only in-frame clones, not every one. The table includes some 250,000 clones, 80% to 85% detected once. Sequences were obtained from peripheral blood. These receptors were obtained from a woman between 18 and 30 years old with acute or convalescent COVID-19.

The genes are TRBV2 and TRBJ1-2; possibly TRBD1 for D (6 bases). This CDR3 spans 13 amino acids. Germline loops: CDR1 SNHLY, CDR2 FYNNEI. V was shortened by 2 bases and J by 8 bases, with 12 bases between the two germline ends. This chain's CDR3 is CASSEQSGAGYTF. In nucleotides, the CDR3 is TGTGCCAGCAGTGAACAGTCAGGGGCCGGCTACACCTTC.

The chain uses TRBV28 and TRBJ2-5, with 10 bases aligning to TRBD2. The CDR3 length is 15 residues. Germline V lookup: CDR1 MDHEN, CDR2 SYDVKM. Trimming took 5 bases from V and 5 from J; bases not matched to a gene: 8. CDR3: CASSQAGGPSETQYF. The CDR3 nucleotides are TGTGCCAGCAGTCAAGCGGGAGGGCCCTCGGAGACCCAGTACTTC.

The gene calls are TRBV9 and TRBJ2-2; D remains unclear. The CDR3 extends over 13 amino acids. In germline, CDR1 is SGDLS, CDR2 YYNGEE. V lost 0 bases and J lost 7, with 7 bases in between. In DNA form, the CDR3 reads TGTGCCAGCAGCGTAGTTAGTGTCGGGGAGCTGTTTTTT. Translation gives CASSVVSVGELFF.

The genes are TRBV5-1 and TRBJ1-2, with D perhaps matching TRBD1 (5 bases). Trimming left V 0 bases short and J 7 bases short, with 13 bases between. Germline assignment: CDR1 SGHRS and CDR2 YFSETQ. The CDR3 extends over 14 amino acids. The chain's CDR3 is CASSLDTVGGGYTF. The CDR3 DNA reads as TGCGCCAGCAGCTTGGACACGGTGGGGGGTGGCTACACCTTC.

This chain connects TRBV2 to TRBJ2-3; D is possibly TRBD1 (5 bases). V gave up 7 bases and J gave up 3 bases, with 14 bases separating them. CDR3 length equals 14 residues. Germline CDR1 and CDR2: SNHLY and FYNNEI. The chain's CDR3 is CASINRQRTDTQYF. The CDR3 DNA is TGTGCCAGCATCAACAGGCAGAGGACAGATACGCAGTATTTT. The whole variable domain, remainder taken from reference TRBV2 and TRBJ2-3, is EPEVTQTPSHQVTQMGQEVILRCVPISNHLYFYWYRQILGQKVEFLVSFYNNEISEKSEIFDDQFSVERPDGSNFTLKIRSTKLEDSAMYFCASINRQRTDTQYFGPGTRLTVL.

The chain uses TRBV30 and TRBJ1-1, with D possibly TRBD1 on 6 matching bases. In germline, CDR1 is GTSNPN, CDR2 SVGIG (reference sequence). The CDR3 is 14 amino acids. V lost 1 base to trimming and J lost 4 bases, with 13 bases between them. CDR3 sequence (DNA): TGTGCCTGGAGTGAGCTACAGGGTGGCACTGAAGCTTTCTTT. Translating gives CAWSELQGGTEAFF.

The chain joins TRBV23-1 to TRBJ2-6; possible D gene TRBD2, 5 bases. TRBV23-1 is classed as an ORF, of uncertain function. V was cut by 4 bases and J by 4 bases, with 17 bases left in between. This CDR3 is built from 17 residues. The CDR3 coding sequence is TGCGCCAGCAGTCCTGGACTCTCGGAGACGGGGGCCAACGTCCTGACTTTC. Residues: CASSPGLSETGANVLTF.

The CDR3 here is CASSLAMDRGRREDNYGYTF. The CDR3 nucleotides are TGTGCCAGCAGTCTAGCTATGGACAGGGGGCGCCGGGAAGACAACTATGGCTACACCTTC. This chain connects TRBV28 to TRBJ1-2; 11 bases are a match to TRBD1. Trimming at V came to 5 bases and at J to 2 bases, leaving 19 bases not matched to a gene. The CDR3 sequence is 20 residues long. The germline V gene encodes CDR1 MDHEN and CDR2 SYDVKM.

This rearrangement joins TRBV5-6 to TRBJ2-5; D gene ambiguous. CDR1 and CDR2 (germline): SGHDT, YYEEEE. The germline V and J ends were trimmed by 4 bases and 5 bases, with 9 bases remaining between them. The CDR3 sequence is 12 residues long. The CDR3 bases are TGTGCCAGCAGCCCGGTTTATGAGACCCAGTACTTC. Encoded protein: CASSPVYETQYF. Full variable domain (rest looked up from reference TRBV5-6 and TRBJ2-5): DAGVTQSPTHLIKTRGQQVTLRCSPKSGHDTVSWYQQALGQGPQFIFQYYEEEERQRGNFPDRFSGHQFPNYSSELNVNALLLGDSALYLCASSPVYETQYFGPGTRLLVL.

The DNA of the CDR3 is TGTGCCAGCAGCGTTTCCCCCGACGAGCAGTACTTC. This codes for CASSVSPDEQYF. The chain carries TRBV9 and TRBJ2-7, with D unclear. The length of the CDR3 is 12 residues. The germline V gene encodes CDR1 SGDLS and CDR2 YYNGEE. V dropped 2 bases and J dropped 5 bases, with 8 bases sitting between them.